These 6 T cell receptor beta chains share one sample of origin, sequenced in a study of T cell responses to AZD1222 COVID-19 vaccine. Produced via immunoSEQ multiplex PCR; TCRdb's table is partial and in-frame only. The profile shows 85,000 to 120,000 clones, around 91% of them singletons. Source: peripheral blood, taken 28 days after the second AZD1222 dose. These receptors all come from an adult who received the AZD1222 COVID-19 vaccine.

The rearrangement joins TRBV7-9 to TRBJ1-3; D call uncertain. Trimming removed 5 bases from V and 4 bases from J, with 12 bases in between. The CDR3 is 14 amino acids. Germline V gene data show CDR1 as SEHNR and CDR2 as FQNEAQ (reference sequence). The DNA of the CDR3 is TGTGCCAGCAGCCCAAAGGGCAGCGGAAACACCATATATTTT. Amino acids: CASSPKGSGNTIYF.

This chain links TRBV15 with TRBJ2-3, with 7 nucleotides matching TRBD1. Germline V gene sequence: CDR1 LNHNV, CDR2 YYDKDF (reference sequence). The CDR3 is 15 residues long. The ends lost 4 bases at V and 0 bases at J; junction bases unmatched: 4. The DNA for the CDR3 is TGTGCCACCAGCACTTACAGGGGCAGCACAGATACGCAGTATTTT. Translation: CATSTYRGSTDTQYF.

This clone was found once. J is TRBJ1-2 and V is TRBV30, with D unclear. The CDR3 is 11 amino acids. V dropped 2 bases and J dropped 1 base, with 2 bases sitting between them. Germline CDR1 GTSNPN, CDR2 SVGIG (reference sequence). The CDR3 nucleotides read TGTGCCTGGAGTCTTAACTATGGCTACACCTTC. Amino acids: CAWSLNYGYTF.

This rearrangement joins TRBV5-1 to TRBJ1-2, with 7 bases identical to TRBD1. The CDR3 spans 14 residues. Germline-derived CDR1 and CDR2 are SGHRS and YFSETQ. The V and J ends lost 0 bases and 4 bases, in that order; junction bases with no gene match: 3. In DNA form, the CDR3 reads TGCGCCAGCAGCTTGGAGGGACAGTTCTATGGCTACACCTTC. Amino acids: CASSLEGQFYGYTF.

The chain uses TRBV21-1 and TRBJ2-7. TRBV21-1 is termed a pseudogene. The CDR3 sequence is 14 residues long. Written as DNA, the CDR3 is TGTGCCAGCAGCAAGTATGGGGGGCTCTACGAGCAGTACTTC. Its translation is CASSKYGGLYEQYF.

The chain carries TRBV6-5 and TRBJ1-5; 8 nucleotides line up with TRBD1. The CDR3 covers 15 residues. Germline values: CDR1 MNHEY, CDR2 SVGAGI. V lost 11 bases and J lost 2; bases outside the gene matches: 11. CDR3 loop: CASGQGQRGNQPQHF. DNA of the CDR3: TGTGCCTCCGGACAGGGACAGCGAGGCAATCAGCCCCAGCATTTT.